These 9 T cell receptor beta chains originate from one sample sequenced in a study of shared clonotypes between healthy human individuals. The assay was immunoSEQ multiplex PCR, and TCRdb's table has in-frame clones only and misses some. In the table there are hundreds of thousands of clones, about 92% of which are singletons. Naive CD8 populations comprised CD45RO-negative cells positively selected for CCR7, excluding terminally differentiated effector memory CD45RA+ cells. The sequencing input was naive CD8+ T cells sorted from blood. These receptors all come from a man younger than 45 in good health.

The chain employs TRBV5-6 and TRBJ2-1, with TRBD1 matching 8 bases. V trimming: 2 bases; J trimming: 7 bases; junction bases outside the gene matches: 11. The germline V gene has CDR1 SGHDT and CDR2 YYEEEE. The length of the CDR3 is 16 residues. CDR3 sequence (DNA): TGTGCCAGCAGCTTAGGCCGGCAGGGGGCTCGGAATGAGCAGTTCTTC. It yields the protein CASSLGRQGARNEQFF.

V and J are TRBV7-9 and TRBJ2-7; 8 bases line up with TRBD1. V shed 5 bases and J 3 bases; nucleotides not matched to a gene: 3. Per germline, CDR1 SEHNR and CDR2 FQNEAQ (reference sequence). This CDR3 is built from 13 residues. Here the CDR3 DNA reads TGTGCCAGCAGCAGGACAGGGTTCTACGAGCAGTACTTC. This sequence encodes CASSRTGFYEQYF.

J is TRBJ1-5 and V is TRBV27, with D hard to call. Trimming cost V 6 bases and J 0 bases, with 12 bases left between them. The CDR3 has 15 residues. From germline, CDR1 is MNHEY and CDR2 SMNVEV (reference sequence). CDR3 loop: CASSPDGYSNQPQHF. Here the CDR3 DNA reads TGTGCCAGCAGCCCCGACGGCTATAGCAATCAGCCCCAGCATTTT.

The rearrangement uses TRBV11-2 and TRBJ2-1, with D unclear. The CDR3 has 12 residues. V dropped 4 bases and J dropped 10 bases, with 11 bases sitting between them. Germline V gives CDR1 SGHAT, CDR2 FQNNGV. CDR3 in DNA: TGTGCCAGCAGCTCCATGGTGGCAGAGCAGTTCTTC. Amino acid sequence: CASSSMVAEQFF. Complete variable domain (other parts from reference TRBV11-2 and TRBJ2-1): EAGVAQSPRYKIIEKRQSVAFWCNPISGHATLYWYQQILGQGPKLLIQFQNNGVVDDSQLPKDRFSAERLKGVDSTLKIQPAKLEDSAVYLCASSSMVAEQFFGPGTRLTVL.

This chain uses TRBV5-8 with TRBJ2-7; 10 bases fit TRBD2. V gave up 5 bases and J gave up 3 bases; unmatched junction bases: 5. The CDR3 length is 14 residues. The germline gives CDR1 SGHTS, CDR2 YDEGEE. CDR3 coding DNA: TGTGCCAGCAGAGATTCTAGCGGGAGCTACGAGCAGTACTTC. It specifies CASRDSSGSYEQYF.

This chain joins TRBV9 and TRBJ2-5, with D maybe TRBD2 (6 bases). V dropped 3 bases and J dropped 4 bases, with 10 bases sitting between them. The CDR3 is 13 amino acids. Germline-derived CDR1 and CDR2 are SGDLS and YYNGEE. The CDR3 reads CASSERRGETQYF. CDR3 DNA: TGTGCCAGCAGCGAGAGGAGGGGAGAGACCCAGTACTTC.

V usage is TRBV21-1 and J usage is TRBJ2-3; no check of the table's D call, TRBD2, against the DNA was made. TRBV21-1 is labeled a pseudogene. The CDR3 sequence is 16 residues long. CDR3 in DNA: TGTGCCAGCAGCAAAGGGTTATCGGGAGGGCCCGATACGCAGTATTTT. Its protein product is CASSKGLSGGPDTQYF.

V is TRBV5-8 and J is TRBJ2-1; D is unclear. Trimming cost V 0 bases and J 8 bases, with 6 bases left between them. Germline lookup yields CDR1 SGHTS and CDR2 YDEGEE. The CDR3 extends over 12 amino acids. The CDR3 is CASSLGLYEQFF. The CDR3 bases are TGTGCCAGCAGCTTGGGTCTATATGAGCAGTTCTTC. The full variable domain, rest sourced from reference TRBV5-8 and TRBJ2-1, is EAGVTQSPTHLIKTRGQQATLRCSPISGHTSVYWYQQALGLGLQFLLWYDEGEERNRGNFPPRFSGRQFPNYSSELNVNALELEDSALYLCASSLGLYEQFFGPGTRLTVL.

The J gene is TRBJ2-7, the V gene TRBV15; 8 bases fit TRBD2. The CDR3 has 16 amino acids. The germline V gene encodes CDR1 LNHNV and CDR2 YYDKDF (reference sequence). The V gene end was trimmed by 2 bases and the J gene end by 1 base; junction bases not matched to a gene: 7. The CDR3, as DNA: TGTGCCACCAGCAGAAAAAAAGGACTAGCTTCCTACGAGCAGTACTTC. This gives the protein CATSRKKGLASYEQYF.